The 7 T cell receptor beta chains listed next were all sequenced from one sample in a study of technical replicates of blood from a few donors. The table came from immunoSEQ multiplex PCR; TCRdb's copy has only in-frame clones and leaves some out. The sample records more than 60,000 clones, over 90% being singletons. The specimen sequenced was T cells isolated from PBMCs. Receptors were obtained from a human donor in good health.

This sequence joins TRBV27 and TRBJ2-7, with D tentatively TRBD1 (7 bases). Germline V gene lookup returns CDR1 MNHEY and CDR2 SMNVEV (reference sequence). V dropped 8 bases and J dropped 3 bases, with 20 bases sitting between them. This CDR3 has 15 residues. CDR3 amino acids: CASSSRGTANYEQYF. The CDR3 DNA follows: TGTGCCAGCTCCTCCCGCGGGACAGCCAACTACGAGCAGTACTTC.

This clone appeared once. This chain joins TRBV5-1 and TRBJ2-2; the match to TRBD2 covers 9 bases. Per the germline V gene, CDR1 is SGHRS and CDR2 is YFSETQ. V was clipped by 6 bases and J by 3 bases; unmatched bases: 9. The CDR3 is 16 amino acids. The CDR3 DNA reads TGCGCCAGCACAACCGTAGCGGGAGTAGACACCGGGGAGCTGTTTTTT. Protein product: CASTTVAGVDTGELFF.

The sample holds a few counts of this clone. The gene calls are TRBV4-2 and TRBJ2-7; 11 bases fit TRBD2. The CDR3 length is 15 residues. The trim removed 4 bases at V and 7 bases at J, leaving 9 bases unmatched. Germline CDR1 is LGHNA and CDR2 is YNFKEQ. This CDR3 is CASSPNSGGGWEQYF. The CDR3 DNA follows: TGTGCCAGCAGCCCCAATAGCGGGGGGGGCTGGGAGCAGTACTTC.

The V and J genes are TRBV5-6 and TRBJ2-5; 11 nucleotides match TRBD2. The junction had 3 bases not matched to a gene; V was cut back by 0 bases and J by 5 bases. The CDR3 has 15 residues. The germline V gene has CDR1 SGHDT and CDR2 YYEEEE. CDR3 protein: CASSLEGLAVETQYF. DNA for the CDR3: TGTGCCAGCAGCTTGGAGGGACTAGCGGTGGAGACCCAGTACTTC. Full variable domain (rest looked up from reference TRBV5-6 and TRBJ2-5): DAGVTQSPTHLIKTRGQQVTLRCSPKSGHDTVSWYQQALGQGPQFIFQYYEEEERQRGNFPDRFSGHQFPNYSSELNVNALLLGDSALYLCASSLEGLAVETQYFGPGTRLLVL.

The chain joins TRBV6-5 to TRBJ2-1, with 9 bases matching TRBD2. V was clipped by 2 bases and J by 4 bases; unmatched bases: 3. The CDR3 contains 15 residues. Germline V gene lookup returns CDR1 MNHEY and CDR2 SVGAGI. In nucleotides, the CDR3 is TGTGCCAGCAGTTACGTAGCGGGAGTATACAATGAGCAGTTCTTC. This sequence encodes CASSYVAGVYNEQFF.

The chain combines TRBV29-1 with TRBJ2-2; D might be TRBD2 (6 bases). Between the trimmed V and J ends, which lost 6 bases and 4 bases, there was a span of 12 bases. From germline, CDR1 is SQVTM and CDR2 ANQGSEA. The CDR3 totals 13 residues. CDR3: CSVRGYGTGELFF. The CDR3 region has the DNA TGCAGCGTCCGGGGGTACGGCACCGGGGAGCTGTTTTTT.

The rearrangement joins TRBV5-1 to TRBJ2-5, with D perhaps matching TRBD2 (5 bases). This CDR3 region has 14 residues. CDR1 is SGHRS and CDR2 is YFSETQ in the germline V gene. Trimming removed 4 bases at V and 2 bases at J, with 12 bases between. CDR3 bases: TGCGCCAGCAGCCTGCGGGCGTCACAAGAGACCCAGTACTTC. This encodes CASSLRASQETQYF.